This passage covers 29 T cell receptor beta chains from one sample sequenced in a study of T cell repertoires in aging, cancer and after chemotherapy. The template was genomic DNA from peripheral blood, not RNA. A mixed TRB-A/B primer pool amplified rearranged TRB by multiplex touch-down PCR. One entry per CDR3 protein, called by TCRdb with MiXCR from the multiplex PCR reads. The sample yields roughly 18,000 distinct CDR3 sequences, around 40% seen once. The specimen was blood. These receptors came from a human donor with a solid tumor.

This clonotype was observed a few times. This chain joins TRBV5-6 and TRBJ1-1; no reliable D call. V lost 0 bases to trimming and J lost 4 bases, with 10 bases between them. Looked up from germline, CDR1 is SGHDT and CDR2 is YYEEEE. CDR3 length equals 14 residues. The CDR3 protein is CASSLGGKGTEAFF. DNA of the CDR3: TGTGCCAGCAGCTTGGGGGGAAAGGGCACTGAAGCTTTCTTT.

This clonotype was seen more than once but under ten times. The gene calls are TRBV18 and TRBJ2-2; a possible D gene is TRBD1 (6 bases). Germline V gene data show CDR1 as KGHSH and CDR2 as LQKENI. This CDR3 is built from 13 residues. V was pared by 4 bases and J by 6 bases, with 9 bases between. CDR3 residues: CASSLGGSGELFF. The CDR3, as DNA: TGTGCCAGCTCACTTGGGGGCTCCGGGGAGCTGTTTTTT.

CDR3 region: CASSYVSAGGKNIQYF. The CDR3 nucleotides read TGTGCCAGCAGTTACGTGTCGGCGGGAGGCAAAAACATTCAGTACTTC. The rearrangement links TRBV6-5 to TRBJ2-4; 8 bases are shared with TRBD2. From germline, CDR1 is MNHEY and CDR2 SVGAGI. The CDR3 extends over 16 amino acids. The junction had 6 bases not matched to a gene; V was cut back by 2 bases and J by 3 bases.

CDR3 DNA: TGTGCCATCAGTGAGGTGGCTAGCGGGAGGGGGAGTGAGCAGTTCTTC. Translation: CAISEVASGRGSEQFF. The chain uses TRBV10-3 and TRBJ2-1; 12 bases are shared with TRBD2. Germline V gene data show CDR1 as ENHRY and CDR2 as SYGVKD. The V gene end was trimmed by 2 bases and the J gene end by 9 bases; junction bases not matched to a gene: 8. The CDR3 consists of 16 residues.

The V gene is TRBV6-1, the J gene TRBJ2-3, with 13 bases aligning to TRBD2. The germline CDR1 and CDR2 sequences are MNHNS and SASEGT. After removal of 6 bases from V and 2 bases from J, the junction contained 8 bases not matched to a gene. This CDR3 spans 17 amino acids. The CDR3 region is CASSRRLAGGPTDTQYF. The CDR3 region has the DNA TGTGCCAGCAGCCGTCGACTAGCGGGAGGACCCACAGATACGCAGTATTTT.

This chain joins TRBV30 and TRBJ2-1; no reliable D call. Trimming left V 3 bases short and J 9 bases short, with 18 bases between. The CDR3 totals 14 residues. From germline, CDR1 is GTSNPN and CDR2 SVGIG (reference sequence). The CDR3 coding sequence is TGTGCCTGGAGGGTGGCGGCAGTATGGGGTGAGCAGTTCTTC. Translating gives CAWRVAAVWGEQFF.

The genes are TRBV15 and TRBJ2-7, with 9 bases lining up with TRBD1. CDR1 is LNHNV and CDR2 is YYDKDF in the germline V gene (reference sequence). Unmatched junction bases numbered 5, after V lost 0 bases and J lost 5 bases. The CDR3 consists of 15 residues. DNA of the CDR3: TGTGCCACCAGCAGAGAAGGGACAGGGATCCACGAGCAGTACTTC. This translates into CATSREGTGIHEQYF.

This clonotype has only a few counts. The chain uses TRBV7-2 and TRBJ2-3, with TRBD1 as a possible D gene (5 bases). CDR1 SGHTA and CDR2 FQGNSA come from the germline V gene. CDR3 length equals 13 residues. Trimming removed 5 bases at V and 5 bases at J, with 11 bases between. The CDR3 nucleotides read TGTGCCAGCAGCATAGACAGAATAGATACGCAGTATTTT. This encodes CASSIDRIDTQYF.

The chain employs TRBV6-2 or TRBV6-3 and TRBJ1-2, with no clear D. Trimming left V 7 bases short and J 1 base short, with 13 bases between. Germline assignment: CDR1 MNHEY and CDR2 SVGEGT. CDR3 length equals 14 residues. As DNA, the CDR3 is TGTGCCAGCAAGCGGACCGGGATTAACTATGGCTACACCTTC. Translation: CASKRTGINYGYTF.

This clonotype was observed a handful of times. This chain links TRBV19 with TRBJ1-4; the D is unclear. V lost 7 bases and J 0 bases, leaving 12 bases between the germline ends. The CDR3 is made up of 15 amino acids. Germline CDR1 reads LNHDA; CDR2 reads SQIVND (reference sequence). The CDR3 DNA sequence: TGTGCCAGTACCCGTCAGATTGCAACTAATGAAAAACTGTTTTTT. It specifies CASTRQIATNEKLFF.

The J gene is TRBJ1-5, the V gene TRBV19; TRBD1 aligns across 8 bases. V gave up 7 bases and J gave up 2 bases; unmatched junction bases: 7. Germline V lookup: CDR1 LNHDA, CDR2 SQIVND (reference sequence). The CDR3 has 15 residues. In DNA form, the CDR3 reads TGTGCCAGTACCGCAGACAGGGGTCGCAATCAGCCCCAGCATTTT. Translated, it gives CASTADRGRNQPQHF.

The chain joins TRBV12-3 or TRBV12-4 to TRBJ1-1; D call uncertain. The CDR3 loop spans 13 amino acids. V was clipped by 5 bases and J by 4 bases, with 11 bases between them. The CDR3 protein is CASSPRARTEAFF. CDR3 nucleotide sequence: TGTGCCAGCAGTCCTCGGGCGCGCACTGAAGCTTTCTTT.

This clonotype was seen more than once but under ten times. The rearrangement uses TRBV6-2 or TRBV6-3 and TRBJ2-3, with D unresolved. The germline V and J ends were trimmed by 0 bases and 3 bases, with 10 bases remaining between them. Germline CDR1 reads MNHEY; CDR2 reads SVGEGT. The CDR3 covers 15 residues. The CDR3 sequence: CASSYSVALTDTQYF. As DNA, the CDR3 is TGTGCCAGCAGTTACTCGGTAGCCTTAACAGATACGCAGTATTTT.

The chain is built from TRBV19 and TRBJ2-7, with D hard to call. The germline V gene encodes CDR1 LNHDA and CDR2 SQIVND (reference sequence). V was shortened by 6 bases and J by 0 bases, with 9 bases between the two germline ends. The CDR3 spans 13 residues. The chain's CDR3 is CASSLIFSYEQYF. In nucleotides, the CDR3 is TGTGCCAGTAGCCTGATCTTCTCCTACGAGCAGTACTTC.

The chain combines TRBV5-1 with TRBJ2-4, with D unclear. Trimming left V 0 bases short and J 8 bases short, with 9 bases between. The CDR3 extends over 13 amino acids. CDR1 is SGHRS and CDR2 is YFSETQ in the germline V gene. CDR3 DNA: TGCGCCAGCAGCTTGGACCAGCTCGACATTCAGTACTTC. It yields the protein CASSLDQLDIQYF.

The chain has TRBV5-1 and TRBJ2-3; 11 positions match TRBD2. CDR3 size: 15 residues. Losses at the gene ends were 6 bases for V and 0 bases for J; bases not matched to a gene: 3. Germline values: CDR1 SGHRS, CDR2 YFSETQ. This CDR3 reads CASMLAGGSTDTQYF. CDR3 nucleotide sequence: TGCGCCAGCATGCTAGCGGGAGGTAGCACAGATACGCAGTATTTT.

This rearrangement joins TRBV27 to TRBJ2-5; no reliable D call. The germline CDR1 and CDR2 sequences are MNHEY and SMNVEV (reference sequence). V was cut by 2 bases and J by 2 bases, with 6 bases left in between. The CDR3 has 13 amino acids. CDR3 bases: TGTGCCAGCAGTTTAGTGCTACAAGAGACCCAGTACTTC. This translates into CASSLVLQETQYF.

This chain uses TRBV19 with TRBJ2-2; D not certain. The germline gives CDR1 LNHDA, CDR2 SQIVND (reference sequence). The CDR3 is 13 amino acids. Between the trimmed V and J ends, which lost 2 bases and 8 bases, there was a span of 9 bases. The CDR3 sequence: CASSINIPGELFF. In nucleotides, the CDR3 is TGTGCCAGTAGTATAAATATTCCGGGGGAGCTGTTTTTT.

This rearrangement joins TRBV28 to TRBJ2-5; 7 bases map to TRBD2. Trimming at V came to 2 bases and at J to 4 bases, leaving 7 bases not matched to a gene. Germline V lookup: CDR1 MDHEN, CDR2 SYDVKM. The CDR3 contains 15 residues. Written as DNA, the CDR3 is TGTGCCAGCAGTTTAAGGGGAGGGTCTCCAGAGACCCAGTACTTC. Its translation is CASSLRGGSPETQYF.

This clonotype was counted only a few times. The chain links TRBV6-4 to TRBJ2-3, with 7 bases identical to TRBD1. The V segment lost 3 bases and the J segment 3 bases; nucleotides outside the gene matches: 9. The CDR3 has 16 amino acids. Germline V gene lookup returns CDR1 MRHNA and CDR2 SNTAGT. The CDR3 region is CASSEETGRGTDTQYF. CDR3 DNA sequence: TGTGCCAGCAGTGAGGAGACAGGGAGAGGAACAGATACGCAGTATTTT.

This clonotype was seen once. V and J are TRBV7-9 and TRBJ2-1; D ambiguous. Trimming removed 6 bases at V and 8 bases at J, with 11 bases between. This CDR3 has 12 residues. CDR1 and CDR2 (germline): SEHNR, FQNEAQ (reference sequence). The CDR3 protein is CASSTPGYEQFF. The CDR3 coding sequence is TGTGCCAGCAGTACCCCGGGTTATGAGCAGTTCTTC.

This clonotype appeared a few times. The chain carries TRBV6-5 and TRBJ2-5, with 12 nucleotides matching TRBD2. Per the germline V gene, CDR1 is MNHEY and CDR2 is SVGAGI. Trimming cost V 8 bases and J 5 bases; bases outside gene matches: 6. This CDR3 has 14 residues. CDR3 loop: CASRLAGGRETQYF. The CDR3 bases are TGTGCCAGCCGGCTAGCGGGGGGGCGCGAGACCCAGTACTTC.

This clonotype came up a few times. The chain recombines TRBV10-3 with TRBJ2-1; 10 nucleotides match TRBD1. V shed 10 bases and J 3 bases; nucleotides not matched to a gene: 6. Germline V gene lookup returns CDR1 ENHRY and CDR2 SYGVKD. The CDR3 is 14 amino acids. CDR3 sequence: CATKGQGNYNEQFF. CDR3 nucleotides: TGTGCCACCAAGGGACAGGGGAACTACAATGAGCAGTTCTTC.

This clonotype is labeled as medium-sized. J is TRBJ2-2 and V is TRBV27; 14 bases agree with TRBD2. The CDR3 consists of 17 residues. Germline-derived CDR1 and CDR2 are MNHEY and SMNVEV (reference sequence). V was clipped by 5 bases and J by 5 bases; unmatched bases: 7. CDR3 sequence: CASSQGLAGDRTGELFF. The CDR3 region has the DNA TGTGCCAGCAGTCAGGGACTAGCGGGAGATAGGACCGGGGAGCTGTTTTTT.

The chain employs TRBV28 and TRBJ2-7; D uncertain. This CDR3 comprises 14 residues. Trimming removed 5 bases at V and 7 bases at J, with 18 bases between. CDR1 and CDR2 from the germline V gene are MDHEN and SYDVKM. In nucleotides, the CDR3 is TGTGCCAGCAGTCCCGGCGTGGTTCGGCCGGAGCAGTACTTC. This codes for CASSPGVVRPEQYF. The variable domain in full, completed from reference TRBV28 and TRBJ2-7, reads DVKVTQSSRYLVKRTGEKVFLECVQDMDHENMFWYRQDPGLGLRLIYFSYDVKMKEKGDIPEGYSVSREKKERFSLILESASTNQTSMYLCASSPGVVRPEQYFGPGTRLTVT.

The chain employs TRBV29-1 and TRBJ2-4, with D maybe TRBD1 (6 bases). The CDR3 consists of 14 residues. Germline CDR1 SQVTM, CDR2 ANQGSEA. V lost 6 bases to trimming and J lost 1 base, with 13 bases between them. The CDR3 reads CSVTGTGAKNIQYF. CDR3 DNA: TGCAGCGTAACAGGGACGGGGGCCAAAAACATTCAGTACTTC. The full variable domain, with the rest looked up from reference TRBV29-1 and TRBJ2-4, is SAVISQKPSRDICQRGTSLTIQCQVDSQVTMMFWYRQQPGQSLTLIATANQGSEATYESGFVIDKFPISRPNLTFSTLTVSNMSPEDSSIYLCSVTGTGAKNIQYFGAGTRLSVL.

The rearrangement uses TRBV6-1 and TRBJ1-6; 8 nucleotides line up with TRBD1. This CDR3 comprises 17 residues. Losses at the gene ends were 2 bases for V and 6 bases for J; bases not matched to a gene: 9. CDR1 is MNHNS, CDR2 SASEGT, per germline. CDR3 amino acids: CASSESMGTGGNSPLHF. For the CDR3, the DNA is TGTGCCAGCAGTGAAAGTATGGGTACAGGGGGTAATTCACCCCTCCACTTT.

In the case of this clonotype: Since a much larger clone is just one base distant, this may be a read error. The CDR3 does not end in the conserved phenylalanine or tryptophan, so this is likely a read error. J is TRBJ2-2 and V is TRBV18; TRBD2 agrees at 7 bases. The germline V gene encodes CDR1 KGHSH and CDR2 LQKENI. With V trimmed by 7 bases and J by 2 bases, 7 bases remained unmatched. The length of the CDR3 is 15 residues. The CDR3 is CASWSGAINTGELFS. In DNA form, the CDR3 reads TGTGCCAGCTGGAGCGGGGCTATAAACACCGGGGAGCTGTTTTCT.

The genes are TRBV19 and TRBJ1-6, with D perhaps TRBD1 (5 bases). CDR1 and CDR2 (germline): LNHDA, SQIVND (reference sequence). Trimming removed 7 bases from V and 6 bases from J, with 16 bases in between. The CDR3 loop spans 15 amino acids. CDR3 loop: CASKIGTGGNSPLHF. DNA for the CDR3: TGTGCCAGTAAGATCGGGACTGGGGGTAATTCACCCCTCCACTTT.